These T cell receptor beta chains were read from a single sample in a study of neurological immune-mediated disorders. Each CDR3 protein gets one entry after TCRdb re-called the 5' RACE reads with MiXCR. Of about 16,000 distinct CDR3 sequences in the sample, roughly 9% were seen once. The sample taken for sequencing was CD8+ T cells from blood. The receptors shown here come from a man aged 45-65 years in good health. The CDR3 runs from the conserved cysteine through the conserved F or W. The D gene is left open where the match is weak. A clone size is listed for some rows: how often the clone was seen (once, few, many), or a class if it is expanded.

many TRBJ2-5 NA TRBV9 TGTGCCAGCAGCGGACAGTTAGAGACCCAGTACTTC CASSGQLETQYF
many TRBJ2-5 NA TRBV21-1 TGTGCCAGCAGCCCCCCCGGGACTAGCGAAAAAGAGACCCAGTACTTC CASSPPGTSEKETQYF
many TRBJ1-6 TRBD1 TRBV5-5 TGTGCCAGCAGCTTGGTGGCAGGGGGCAATTCACCCCTCCACTTT CASSLVAGGNSPLHF
many TRBJ2-7 TRBD2 TRBV27 TGTGCCAGCAGTGCTAGCGGGAGGGCCGTCTACGAGCAGTACTTC CASSASGRAVYEQYF
many TRBJ2-3 NA TRBV5-6 TGTGCCAGCAGCTCCGGGACTCCGACCGATACGCAGTATTTT CASSSGTPTDTQYF
NA TRBJ2-7 NA TRBV9 TGTGCCAGCAGCGTAGACGACGGCTGGGAGCAGTACTTC CASSVDDGWEQYF
many TRBJ2-7 TRBD1 TRBV9 TGTGCCAGCAACCAGGGACAGGGGGCCCACGAGCAGTACTTC CASNQGQGAHEQYF
many TRBJ2-7 TRBD1 TRBV5-6 TGTGCCAGCAGCTCGTTCGGGACAGGAACCTACGAGCAGTACTTC CASSSFGTGTYEQYF
NA TRBJ1-1 NA TRBV19 TGTGCCAGTAAGACCGGGAACACTGAAGCTTTCTTT CASKTGNTEAFF
many TRBJ2-1 TRBD2 TRBV11-2 TGTGCCAGCAGCTTAGGTGCCGGGACTAGCTACAATGAGCAGTTCTTC CASSLGAGTSYNEQFF
many TRBJ2-2 TRBD1 TRBV6-5 TGTGCCAGCAGCCACGGGACAGGGGGGAACACCGGGGAGCTGTTTTTT CASSHGTGGNTGELFF
many TRBJ1-5 NA TRBV5-1 TGCGCCAGCAGCTTGGAACAGGGTAGTCAGCCCCAGCATTTT CASSLEQGSQPQHF
many TRBJ1-2 TRBD1 TRBV28 TGTGCCAGCAGTTCCACAGGGGGCGAGGGCTATGGCTACACCTTC CASSSTGGEGYGYTF
many TRBJ2-3 NA TRBV15 TGTGCCACCAGCAGCACTTGGAGCACAGATACGCAGTATTTT CATSSTWSTDTQYF
many TRBJ2-5 TRBD2 TRBV11-2 TGTGCCAGCAGCTTAGGGCTAGCGGGAGGGCCGGAGACCCAGTACTTC CASSLGLAGGPETQYF
many TRBJ1-6 NA TRBV9 TGTGCCAGCAGCGTCCTGACATCTTCACCCCTCCACTTT CASSVLTSSPLHF
many TRBJ2-7 TRBD2 TRBV5-6 TGTGCCAGCAGCCTCGGGGGGACTAGCGAGTACGAGCAGTACTTC CASSLGGTSEYEQYF
many TRBJ1-4 NA TRBV4-1 TGCGCCAGCAGCCAGCTCCGGGGAGCAACTAATGAAAAACTGTTTTTT CASSQLRGATNEKLFF
many TRBJ1-1 NA TRBV10-3 TGTGCCATCAGTGGGGGGCCCATAAGCCAGAACACTGAAGCTTTCTTT CAISGGPISQNTEAFF
many TRBJ2-7 TRBD2 TRBV7-2 TGTGCCAGCAGCCCCCCGGCTAGCGGGAGGCTATACGAGCAGTACTTC CASSPPASGRLYEQYF
many TRBJ2-3 TRBD1 TRBV28 TGTGCCAGCACCGGGACAGGGGGCCAATCTAGCACAGATACGCAGTATTTT CASTGTGGQSSTDTQYF
many TRBJ2-7 NA TRBV4-1 TGCGCCAGCAGCCAAGATCCCCCCGCAGCGGAGATGTCCTACGAGCAGTACTTC CASSQDPPAAEMSYEQYF
many TRBJ1-1 TRBD1 TRBV19 TGTGCCAGTAGCCGAACAGGGGCGACAACTGAAGCTTTCTTT CASSRTGATTEAFF
many TRBJ2-3 NA TRBV6-5 TGTGCCAGCAGCCCTCCCGGGGCAACAGATACGCAGTATTTT CASSPPGATDTQYF